The source of this T cell receptor beta chain is a study of Graves' ophthalmopathy and Graves' hyperthyroidism. Overall study context: Researchers obtained peripheral blood at initial diagnosis, before any treatment had begun. Study-wide results and limits: Researchers report that a 13-signature model separated ophthalmopathy from stable hyperthyroidism, posting 85% to 90% sensitivity and about 78% specificity.

Amplification of TCR beta CDR3 regions used RNA transcripts. Following a first-round RT-PCR that used HTBI primers, a second-round multiplex PCR was carried out. TCRdb itself ran the multiplex PCR reads through MiXCR, one entry per CDR3 protein. The data contain 400,000 to 500,000 distinct CDR3 sequences, around 20% of them singletons. With respect to this clonotype: Its antigen is as yet unknown.

New diagnoses, under 2 months' duration, and ages 18 to 65 characterized the hyperthyroidism patients. The evidence that diagnosis relied on was clinical symptoms, serum thyroxine, TRAb, thyroid ultrasound and orbital computed tomography. The germline V gene has CDR1 SEHNR and CDR2 FQNEAQ (reference sequence). With V trimmed by 2 bases and J by 6 bases, 2 bases remained unmatched. This CDR3 comprises 13 residues. Sequenced input: peripheral blood. This receptor was obtained from a woman younger than 30 with stable Graves' hyperthyroidism. The chain couples TRBV7-9 to TRBJ2-7, with 9 bases identical to TRBD1. The CDR3 nucleotides are TGTGCCAGCAGCTTAACAGGGGGCTGCGAGCAGTACTTC. Translating it yields CASSLTGGCEQYF.